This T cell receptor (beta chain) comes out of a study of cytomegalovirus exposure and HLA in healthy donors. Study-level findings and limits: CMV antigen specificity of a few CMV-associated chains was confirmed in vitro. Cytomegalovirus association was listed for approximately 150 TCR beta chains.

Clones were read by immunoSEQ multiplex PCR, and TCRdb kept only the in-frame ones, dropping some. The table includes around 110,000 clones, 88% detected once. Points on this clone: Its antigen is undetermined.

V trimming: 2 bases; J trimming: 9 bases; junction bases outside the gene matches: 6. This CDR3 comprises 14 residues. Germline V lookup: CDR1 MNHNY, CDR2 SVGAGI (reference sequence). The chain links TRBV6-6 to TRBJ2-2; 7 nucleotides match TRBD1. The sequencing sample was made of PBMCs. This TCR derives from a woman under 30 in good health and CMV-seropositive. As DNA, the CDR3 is TGTGCCAGCAGTTACACCGCGGACAGGAGGGAGCTGTTTTTT. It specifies CASSYTADRRELFF.